Listed here is a single T cell receptor (beta chain). Original processing methods: Estimated nucleated cell counts came from reference gene primer amplification. Clones were sequenced by immunoSEQ multiplex PCR, and TCRdb holds only the in-frame ones, with some missing. V and J calls plus clone size are reproduced from that table; the DNA served to infer D and trimming. This sample has a few hundred thousand clones; 90% occur once, and the top ten carry roughly 6%. Seattle-derived patients entered the study during active infection and were followed longitudinally. This record comes from a study of blood T cell repertoires in COVID-19. Overall study context: Acute-phase and convalescent COVID-19 samples originated in the United States, Italy and Spain.

The CDR3 sequence is 12 residues long. The germline V gene encodes CDR1 LNHDA and CDR2 SQIVND (reference sequence). V lost 3 bases, J lost 11 bases, and 13 bases lay in between. This TCR was sampled from a woman aged 45-60 years with COVID-19, enrolled during active disease. The sequencing sample was made of peripheral blood. The genes are TRBV19 and TRBJ1-1, with a tentative D call TRBD1 (5 bases). DNA for the CDR3: TGTGCCAGTAGTATGGCAGGGATCGACGCTTTCTTT. Translated, it gives CASSMAGIDAFF.